This entry lists 17 T cell receptor beta chains sequenced from one sample in a study of blood T cells in healthy people across ages. A sample-barcoded 5' primer and a J-beta primer mix were used in a second PCR of roughly 6 to 11 cycles. TCRdb passed the 5' RACE reads through MiXCR, listing each CDR3 protein once. Of 980,000 or so distinct CDR3 sequences listed, around 49% are singletons. Sequenced input: blood. These receptors were collected from a man aged 25-40 years in good health.

This clonotype was detected only once. The genes are TRBV6-5 and TRBJ2-1; D unresolved. This CDR3 region has 14 residues. Trimming took 2 bases from V and 2 from J, leaving 7 bases between them. The germline V gene has CDR1 MNHEY and CDR2 SVGAGI. The CDR3: CASSYRAAYNEQFF. The CDR3, as DNA: TGTGCCAGCAGTTACCGTGCAGCCTACAATGAGCAGTTCTTC.

The chain employs TRBV5-1 and TRBJ2-5, with D uncertain. The CDR3 extends over 15 amino acids. The ends were cut back, 0 bases at V and 11 bases at J, with 20 bases in the middle. Germline V gene lookup returns CDR1 SGHRS and CDR2 YFSETQ. DNA for the CDR3: TGCGCCAGCAGCTTGGGGGAAAGACTGAACAATGAGCAGTACTTC. Its translation: CASSLGERLNNEQYF. The whole variable domain, filled in from reference TRBV5-1 and TRBJ2-5, reads KAGVTQTPRYLIKTRGQQVTLSCSPISGHRSVSWYQQTPGQGLQFLFEYFSETQRNKGNFPGRFSGRQFSNSRSEMNVSTLELGDSALYLCASSLGERLNNEQYFGPGTRLLVL.

This clonotype was counted at least ten times. The genes are TRBV29-1 and TRBJ2-3; D ambiguous. Germline loops: CDR1 SQVTM, CDR2 ANQGSEA. With 3 bases removed from V and 4 bases from J, the gap between germline ends came to 5 bases. The CDR3 loop spans 11 amino acids. The CDR3 spells CSVDSSDTQYF. CDR3 sequence (DNA): TGCAGCGTTGATTCCTCAGATACGCAGTATTTT.

This clonotype was seen a few times. The rearrangement joins TRBV6-5 to TRBJ2-7; tentative D call: TRBD1 (6 bases). CDR3 size: 13 residues. CDR1 is MNHEY, CDR2 SVGAGI, per germline. Trimming took 6 bases from V and 3 from J, leaving 12 bases between them. The CDR3 coding sequence is TGTGCCAGCAGCTACGGGGACATCTACGAGCAGTACTTC. Its translation is CASSYGDIYEQYF.

This clonotype has a handful of counts. J is TRBJ2-1 and V is TRBV4-2; 10 nucleotides align to TRBD1. V was pared by 4 bases and J by 6 bases, with 18 bases of the junction left unmatched. The CDR3 has 19 residues. Germline lookup yields CDR1 LGHNA and CDR2 YNFKEQ. CDR3 sequence (DNA): TGTGCCAGCAGCCGCGTATTACTCCGGGACAGGGGCGCGGTCAATGAGCAGTTCTTC. Translated, it gives CASSRVLLRDRGAVNEQFF.

In the case of this clonotype: At one end, the junction sequence differs from germline, possibly due to a read error. V and J are TRBV2 and TRBJ2-3, with D hard to call. CDR1 is SNHLY, CDR2 FYNNEI, per germline. The CDR3 loop spans 15 amino acids. CDR3 region: CASLLEQLPTDAQYF. The CDR3 DNA follows: TGTGCCTCCCTATTAGAGCAACTCCCCACAGATGCGCAGTATTTT.

This clonotype was counted a few times. The rearrangement joins TRBV6-1 to TRBJ1-2, with 7 bases fitting TRBD1. V trimming: 3 bases; J trimming: 6 bases; junction bases outside the gene matches: 4. This CDR3 spans 13 amino acids. The germline V gene has CDR1 MNHNS and CDR2 SASEGT. The CDR3: CASSEEDRNGYTF. The CDR3 DNA reads as TGTGCCAGCAGTGAGGAGGACAGGAATGGCTACACCTTC.

This clonotype showed up many times. The V call is TRBV20-1, the J call TRBJ2-7; D gene unclear. This CDR3 spans 11 amino acids. Germline V gene lookup returns CDR1 DFQATT and CDR2 SNEGSKA (reference sequence). V lost 6 bases to trimming and J lost 5 bases, with 11 bases between them. The CDR3 reads CSAEKFHEQYF. The CDR3, as DNA: TGCAGTGCAGAGAAATTCCACGAGCAGTACTTC.

V usage is TRBV5-1 and J usage is TRBJ1-2; D is unresolved. Germline V lookup: CDR1 SGHRS, CDR2 YFSETQ. This CDR3 comprises 13 residues. Trimming cost V 4 bases and J 6 bases, with 13 bases left between them. CDR3 sequence: CASSDQDGHGYTF. The CDR3 coding sequence is TGCGCCAGCAGCGACCAGGACGGGCATGGCTACACCTTC.

The chain combines TRBV5-5 with TRBJ1-1, with D maybe TRBD1 (5 bases). Germline loops: CDR1 SGHKS, CDR2 YYEKEE (reference sequence). The CDR3 totals 15 residues. Trimming removed 4 bases from V and 3 bases from J, with 16 bases in between. Here the CDR3 reads CASSPKLTVDTEAFF. The CDR3 bases are TGTGCCAGCAGCCCGAAACTGACAGTGGACACTGAAGCTTTCTTT. The full variable domain, rest sourced from reference TRBV5-5 and TRBJ1-1, is DAGVTQSPTHLIKTRGQQVTLRCSPISGHKSVSWYQQVLGQGPQFIFQYYEKEERGRGNFPDRFSARQFPNYSSELNVNALLLGDSALYLCASSPKLTVDTEAFFGQGTRLTVV.

This chain joins TRBV4-2 and TRBJ2-1, with a tentative D call TRBD2 (5 bases). The germline CDR1 and CDR2 sequences are LGHNA and YNFKEQ. Trimming shortened V by 3 bases and J by 8 bases, and 17 bases separated the two germline ends. This CDR3 has 15 amino acids. CDR3 sequence (DNA): TGTGCCAGCAGCCAGGGTCTGATGGGAGTGGATGAGCAGTTCTTC. It codes for CASSQGLMGVDEQFF.

About this clonotype itself: This may come from a read error, since a much larger clone is one base off. The chain uses TRBV12-3 or TRBV12-4 and TRBJ2-3; D is undetermined. The CDR3 contains 14 residues. The CDR3, as DNA: TGTGCCGGCAGTTTAGCTAGTAGAGCAGATACGCAGTATTTT. This sequence encodes CAGSLASRADTQYF.

The chain carries TRBV4-1 and TRBJ2-3; 11 bases align to TRBD1. Germline V gene lookup returns CDR1 MGHRA and CDR2 YSYEKL. The CDR3 length is 18 residues. The trim removed 5 bases at V and 1 base at J, leaving 11 bases unmatched. CDR3 nucleotide sequence: TGCGCCAGCAGCATACGGACAGGGGGCATGTCGGGCACAGATACGCAGTATTTT. Encoded protein: CASSIRTGGMSGTDTQYF.

The genes are TRBV29-1 and TRBJ1-2; a weak D match, TRBD1 (5 bases). Germline values: CDR1 SQVTM, CDR2 ANQGSEA. The CDR3 has 14 residues. V was pared by 0 bases and J by 4 bases, with 12 bases between. The CDR3 DNA reads TGCAGCGTTGAAGATCTCGACAGCGCCTATGGCTACACCTTC. Translated: CSVEDLDSAYGYTF.

The chain carries TRBV20-1 and TRBJ2-1; D might be TRBD2 (6 bases). The CDR3 has 12 residues. Germline V lookup: CDR1 DFQATT, CDR2 SNEGSKA (reference sequence). Trimming cost V 5 bases and J 6 bases, with 11 bases left between them. CDR3 region: CSAPRLVNEQFF. The CDR3 bases are TGCAGTGCTCCGAGACTAGTCAATGAGCAGTTCTTC.

V and J are TRBV29-1 and TRBJ2-7, with D perhaps TRBD1 (6 bases). The germline V and J ends were trimmed by 2 bases and 4 bases, with 12 bases remaining between them. Germline V lookup: CDR1 SQVTM, CDR2 ANQGSEA. The CDR3 sequence is 13 residues long. CDR3 in amino acids: CSVEWQGIYEQYF. CDR3 DNA sequence: TGCAGCGTTGAATGGCAGGGGATTTACGAGCAGTACTTC.

This clonotype showed up just a few times. The chain joins TRBV12-3 or TRBV12-4 to TRBJ2-6; D remains ambiguous. Trimming took off 5 bases at V and 0 bases at J, with 5 bases between the two ends. CDR3 length: 14 amino acids. The DNA for the CDR3 is TGTGCCAGCAGTCACTCCTCTGGGGCCAACGTCCTGACTTTC. Translation: CASSHSSGANVLTF.